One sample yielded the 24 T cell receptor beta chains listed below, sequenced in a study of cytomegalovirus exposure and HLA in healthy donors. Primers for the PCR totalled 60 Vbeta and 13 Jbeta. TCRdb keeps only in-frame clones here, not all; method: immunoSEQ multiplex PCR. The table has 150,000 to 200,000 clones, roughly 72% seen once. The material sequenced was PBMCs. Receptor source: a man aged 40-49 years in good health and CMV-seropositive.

DNA of the CDR3: TGCAGCGTAATGACAGGGCCCACAGATACGCAGTATTTT. Protein sequence: CSVMTGPTDTQYF. The chain couples TRBV29-1 to TRBJ2-3; 7 bases line up with TRBD1. V trimming: 6 bases; J trimming: 2 bases; junction bases outside the gene matches: 5. Germline CDR1 is SQVTM and CDR2 is ANQGSEA. CDR3 length equals 13 residues.

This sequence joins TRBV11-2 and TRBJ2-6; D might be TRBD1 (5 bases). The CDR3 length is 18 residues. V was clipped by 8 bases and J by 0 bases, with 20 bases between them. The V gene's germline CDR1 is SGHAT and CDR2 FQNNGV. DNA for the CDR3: TGTGCCAGCGTACCCATTAGGGGTCCCCACTCTGGGGCCAACGTCCTGACTTTC. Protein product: CASVPIRGPHSGANVLTF. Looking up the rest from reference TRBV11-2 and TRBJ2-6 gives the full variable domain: EAGVAQSPRYKIIEKRQSVAFWCNPISGHATLYWYQQILGQGPKLLIQFQNNGVVDDSQLPKDRFSAERLKGVDSTLKIQPAKLEDSAVYLCASVPIRGPHSGANVLTFGAGSRLTVL.

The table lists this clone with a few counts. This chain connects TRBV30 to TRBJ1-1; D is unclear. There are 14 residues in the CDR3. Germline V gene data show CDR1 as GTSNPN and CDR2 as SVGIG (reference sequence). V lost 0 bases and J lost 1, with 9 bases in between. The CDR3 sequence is CAWSVLAENTEAFF. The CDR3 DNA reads TGTGCCTGGAGTGTACTAGCGGAGAACACTGAAGCTTTCTTT. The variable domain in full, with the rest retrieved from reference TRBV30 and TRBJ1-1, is SQTIHQWPATLVQPVGSPLSLECTVEGTSNPNLYWYRQAAGRGLQLLFYSVGIGQISSEVPQNLSASRPQDRQFILSSKKLLLSDSGFYLCAWSVLAENTEAFFGQGTRLTVV.

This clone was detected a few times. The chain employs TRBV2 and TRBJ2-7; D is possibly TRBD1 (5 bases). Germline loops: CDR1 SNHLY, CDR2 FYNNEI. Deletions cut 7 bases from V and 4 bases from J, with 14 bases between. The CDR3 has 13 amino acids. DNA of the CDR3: TGTGCCAGCAAGACGACAGCTGTATACGAGCAGTACTTC. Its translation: CASKTTAVYEQYF. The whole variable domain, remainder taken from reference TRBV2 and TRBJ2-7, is EPEVTQTPSHQVTQMGQEVILRCVPISNHLYFYWYRQILGQKVEFLVSFYNNEISEKSEIFDDQFSVERPDGSNFTLKIRSTKLEDSAMYFCASKTTAVYEQYFGPGTRLTVT.

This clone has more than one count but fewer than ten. CDR3: CASNREGKLTYNSPLHF. CDR3 DNA: TGTGCCAGCAATCGGGAGGGGAAGCTCACCTATAATTCACCCCTCCACTTT. The chain links TRBV27 to TRBJ1-6; a weak D match, TRBD1 (5 bases). CDR3 length: 17 residues. Trimming took off 7 bases at V and 2 bases at J, with 18 bases between the two ends. Per the germline V gene, CDR1 is MNHEY and CDR2 is SMNVEV (reference sequence).

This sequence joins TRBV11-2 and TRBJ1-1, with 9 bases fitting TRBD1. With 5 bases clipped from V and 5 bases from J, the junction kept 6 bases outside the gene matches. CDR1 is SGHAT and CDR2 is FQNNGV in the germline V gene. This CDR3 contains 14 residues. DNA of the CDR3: TGTGCCAGCAGCACCGGACAGGGGAGTACTGAAGCTTTCTTT. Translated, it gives CASSTGQGSTEAFF.

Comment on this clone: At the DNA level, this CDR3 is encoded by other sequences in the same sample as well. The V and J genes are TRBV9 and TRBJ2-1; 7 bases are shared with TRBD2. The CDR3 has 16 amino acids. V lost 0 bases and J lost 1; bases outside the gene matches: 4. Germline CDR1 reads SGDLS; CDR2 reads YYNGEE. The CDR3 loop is CASSVGGGGSYNEQFF. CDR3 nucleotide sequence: TGTGCCAGCAGCGTAGGTGGGGGGGGGTCCTACAATGAGCAGTTCTTC.

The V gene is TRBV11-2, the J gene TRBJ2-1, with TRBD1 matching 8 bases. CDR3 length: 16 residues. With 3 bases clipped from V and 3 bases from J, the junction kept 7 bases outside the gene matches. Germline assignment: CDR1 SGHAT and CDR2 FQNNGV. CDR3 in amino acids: CASSLTGTGLYNEQFF. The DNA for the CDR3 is TGTGCCAGCAGCTTGACCGGGACAGGCCTCTACAATGAGCAGTTCTTC.

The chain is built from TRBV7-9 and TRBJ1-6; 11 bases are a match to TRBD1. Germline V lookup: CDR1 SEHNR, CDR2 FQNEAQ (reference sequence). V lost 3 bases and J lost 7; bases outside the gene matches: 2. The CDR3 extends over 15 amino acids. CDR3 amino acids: CASSFGTGGNSPLHF. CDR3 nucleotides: TGTGCCAGCAGCTTTGGGACAGGGGGAAATTCACCCCTCCACTTT.

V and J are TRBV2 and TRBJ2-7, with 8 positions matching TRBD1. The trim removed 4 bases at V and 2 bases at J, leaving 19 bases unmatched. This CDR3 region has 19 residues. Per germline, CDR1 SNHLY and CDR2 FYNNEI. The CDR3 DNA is TGTGCCAGCAGTGTGTCCTTTAATCTGCCGGACAGGGACCCCTACGAGCAGTACTTC. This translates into CASSVSFNLPDRDPYEQYF.

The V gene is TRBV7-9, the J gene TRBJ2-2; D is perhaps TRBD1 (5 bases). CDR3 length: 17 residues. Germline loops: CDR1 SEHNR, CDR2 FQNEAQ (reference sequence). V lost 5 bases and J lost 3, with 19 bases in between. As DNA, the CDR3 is TGTGCCAGCAGCATCCTCGAGCAGGGTACCCACACCGGGGAGCTGTTTTTT. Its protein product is CASSILEQGTHTGELFF.

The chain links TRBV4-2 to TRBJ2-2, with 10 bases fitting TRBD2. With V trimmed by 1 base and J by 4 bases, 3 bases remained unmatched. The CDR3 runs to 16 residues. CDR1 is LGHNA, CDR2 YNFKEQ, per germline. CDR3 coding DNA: TGTGCCAGCAGCCAAGGGGGACTAGCGATCACCGGGGAGCTGTTTTTT. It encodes CASSQGGLAITGELFF.

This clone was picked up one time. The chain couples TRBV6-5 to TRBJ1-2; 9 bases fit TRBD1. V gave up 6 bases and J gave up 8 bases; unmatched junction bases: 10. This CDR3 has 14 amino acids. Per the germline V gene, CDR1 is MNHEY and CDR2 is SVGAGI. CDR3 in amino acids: CASRTGQGYDGYTF. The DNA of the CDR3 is TGTGCCAGCAGGACAGGACAGGGGTATGACGGCTACACCTTC.

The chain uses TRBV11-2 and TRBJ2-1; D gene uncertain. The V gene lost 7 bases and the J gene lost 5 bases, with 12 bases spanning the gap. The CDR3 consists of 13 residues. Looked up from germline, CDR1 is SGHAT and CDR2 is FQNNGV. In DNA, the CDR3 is TGTGCCAGCACCATCCTCCTAAACAATGAGCAGTTCTTC. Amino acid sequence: CASTILLNNEQFF. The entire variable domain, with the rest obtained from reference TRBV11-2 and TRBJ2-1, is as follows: EAGVAQSPRYKIIEKRQSVAFWCNPISGHATLYWYQQILGQGPKLLIQFQNNGVVDDSQLPKDRFSAERLKGVDSTLKIQPAKLEDSAVYLCASTILLNNEQFFGPGTRLTVL.

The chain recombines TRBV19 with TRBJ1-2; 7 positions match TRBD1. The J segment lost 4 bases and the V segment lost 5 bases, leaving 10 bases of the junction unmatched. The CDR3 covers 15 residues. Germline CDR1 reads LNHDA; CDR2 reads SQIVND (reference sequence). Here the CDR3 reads CASSPGGQLLYGYTF. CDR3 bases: TGTGCCAGTAGTCCAGGGGGACAGCTCCTCTATGGCTACACCTTC. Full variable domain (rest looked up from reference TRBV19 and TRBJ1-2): DGGITQSPKYLFRKEGQNVTLSCEQNLNHDAMYWYRQDPGQGLRLIYYSQIVNDFQKGDIAEGYSVSREKKESFPLTVTSAQKNPTAFYLCASSPGGQLLYGYTFGSGTRLTVV.

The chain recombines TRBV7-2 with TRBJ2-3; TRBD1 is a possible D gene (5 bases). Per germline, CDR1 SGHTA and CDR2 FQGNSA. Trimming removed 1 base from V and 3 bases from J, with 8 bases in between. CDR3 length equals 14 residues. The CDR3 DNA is TGTGCCAGCAGCTTAGGTGGGGCGACAGATACGCAGTATTTT. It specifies CASSLGGATDTQYF.

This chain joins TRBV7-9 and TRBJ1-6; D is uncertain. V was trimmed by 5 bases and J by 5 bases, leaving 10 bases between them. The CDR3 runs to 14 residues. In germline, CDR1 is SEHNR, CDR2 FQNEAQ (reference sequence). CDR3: CASSPQIDNSPLHF. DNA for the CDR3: TGTGCCAGCAGCCCACAGATAGATAATTCACCCCTCCACTTT.

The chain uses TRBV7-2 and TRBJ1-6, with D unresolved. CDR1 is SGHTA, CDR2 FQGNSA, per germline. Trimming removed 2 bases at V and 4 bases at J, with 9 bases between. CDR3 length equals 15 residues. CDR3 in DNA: TGTGCCAGCAGCTTACAGGAAGCTTATAATTCACCCCTCCACTTT. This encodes CASSLQEAYNSPLHF.

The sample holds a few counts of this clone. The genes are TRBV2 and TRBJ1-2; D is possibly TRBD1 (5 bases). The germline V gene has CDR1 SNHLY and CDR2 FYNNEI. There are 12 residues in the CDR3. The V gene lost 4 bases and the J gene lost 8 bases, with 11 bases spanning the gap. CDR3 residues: CASSGGVKGYTF. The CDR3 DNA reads TGTGCCAGCAGTGGGGGGGTTAAGGGCTACACCTTC.

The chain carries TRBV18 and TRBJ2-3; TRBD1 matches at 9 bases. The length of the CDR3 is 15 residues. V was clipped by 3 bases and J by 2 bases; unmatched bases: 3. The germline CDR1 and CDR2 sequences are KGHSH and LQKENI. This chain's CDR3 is CASSPRQGVTDTQYF. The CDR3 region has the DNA TGTGCCAGCTCACCCAGACAGGGGGTCACAGATACGCAGTATTTT. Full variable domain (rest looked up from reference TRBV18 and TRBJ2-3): NAGVMQNPRHLVRRRGQEARLRCSPMKGHSHVYWYRQLPEEGLKFMVYLQKENIIDESGMPKERFSAEFPKEGPSILRIQQVVRGDSAAYFCASSPRQGVTDTQYFGPGTRLTVL.

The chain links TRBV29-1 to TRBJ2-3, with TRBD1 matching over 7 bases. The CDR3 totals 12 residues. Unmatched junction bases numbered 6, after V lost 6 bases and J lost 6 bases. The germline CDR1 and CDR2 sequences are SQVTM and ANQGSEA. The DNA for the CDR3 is TGCAGCGTCCCACAGGGGCAGGATACGCAGTATTTT. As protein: CSVPQGQDTQYF.

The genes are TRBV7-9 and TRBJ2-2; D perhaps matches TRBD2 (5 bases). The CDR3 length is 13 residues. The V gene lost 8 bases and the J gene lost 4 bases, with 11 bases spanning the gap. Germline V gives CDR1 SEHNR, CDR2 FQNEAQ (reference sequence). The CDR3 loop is CASSRGSTGELFF. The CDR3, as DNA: TGTGCCAGCTCTCGGGGTTCCACCGGGGAGCTGTTTTTT.

CDR3 region: CASSYDRAEQFF. Here the CDR3 DNA reads TGTGCCAGCAGTTACGACAGGGCTGAGCAGTTCTTC. V and J are TRBV6-6 and TRBJ2-1; 7 nucleotides align to TRBD1. Germline V CDR1 and CDR2: MNHNY, SVGAGI (reference sequence). J gave up 9 bases and V 2 bases, and 1 base lay outside the gene matches. The CDR3 runs to 12 residues.

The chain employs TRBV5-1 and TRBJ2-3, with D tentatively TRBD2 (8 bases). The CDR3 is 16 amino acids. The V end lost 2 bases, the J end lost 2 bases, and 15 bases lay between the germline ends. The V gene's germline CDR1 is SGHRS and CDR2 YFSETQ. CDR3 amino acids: CASSFRGGQITDTQYF. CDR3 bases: TGCGCCAGCAGCTTTCGGGGGGGACAGATCACAGATACGCAGTATTTT.